This T cell receptor beta chain is drawn from a study of Graves' ophthalmopathy and Graves' hyperthyroidism. Study results and caveats: Built on 13 signatures, a model told ophthalmopathy apart from stable hyperthyroidism with 85% to 90% sensitivity and roughly 80% specificity.

Ages of hyperthyroidism patients ran from 18 to 65, and their diagnoses were new, under 2 months' duration. Diagnostic conclusions were grounded in clinical symptoms, serum thyroxine, TRAb, thyroid ultrasound and orbital computed tomography. The CDR3 covers 17 residues. Germline CDR1 reads SGHAT; CDR2 reads FQNNGV. Losses at the gene ends were 2 bases for V and 5 bases for J; bases not matched to a gene: 12. RNA transcripts yielded amplified TCR beta CDR3 regions. In the first round, RT-PCR was carried out with HTBI primers, and a multiplex PCR formed the second round. TCRdb re-derived calls from the multiplex PCR reads in MiXCR, one entry per CDR3 protein. The sample includes some 410,000 distinct CDR3 sequences, under 25% of them seen just once. In this sample, this clonotype turned up many times. Its antigen is currently unknown.

The origin of this receptor is a woman between 18 and 30 years old with stable Graves' hyperthyroidism. Sequencing was done on a sample of peripheral blood. The rearrangement links TRBV11-2 to TRBJ2-5, with 9 bases identical to TRBD2. For the CDR3, the DNA is TGTGCCAGCAGCTTATACGTTCAAGCGGGAGGTGGGGAGACCCAGTACTTC. It codes for CASSLYVQAGGGETQYF. Variable domain in full (rest from reference TRBV11-2 and TRBJ2-5): EAGVAQSPRYKIIEKRQSVAFWCNPISGHATLYWYQQILGQGPKLLIQFQNNGVVDDSQLPKDRFSAERLKGVDSTLKIQPAKLEDSAVYLCASSLYVQAGGGETQYFGPGTRLLVL.